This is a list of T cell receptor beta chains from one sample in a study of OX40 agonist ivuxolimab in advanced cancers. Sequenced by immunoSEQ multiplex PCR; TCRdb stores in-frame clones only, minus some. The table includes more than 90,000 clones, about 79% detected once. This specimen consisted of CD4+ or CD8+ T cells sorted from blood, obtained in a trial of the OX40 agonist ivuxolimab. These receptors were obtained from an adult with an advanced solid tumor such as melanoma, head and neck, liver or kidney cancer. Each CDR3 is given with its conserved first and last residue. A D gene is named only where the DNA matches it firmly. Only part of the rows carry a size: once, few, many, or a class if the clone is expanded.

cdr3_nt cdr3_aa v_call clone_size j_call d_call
TGTGCCAGCAGCGCCGTTAGGTCGAACACTGAAGCTTTCTTT CASSAVRSNTEAFF TRBV7-9 NA TRBJ1-1 NA
TGTGCCAGCCGGAAGGGAGCGAACACCGGGGAGCTGTTTTTT CASRKGANTGELFF TRBV7-3 NA TRBJ2-2 NA
TGTGCCAGCAGCTACAGGGGGAATAGTATCTATGAGCAGTTCTTC CASSYRGNSIYEQFF TRBV7-3 NA TRBJ2-1 TRBD1
TGTGCCAGCAGCTTTGAAGCCATTTCTGGAAACACCATATATTTT CASSFEAISGNTIYF TRBV7-9 NA TRBJ1-3 NA
TGTGCCAGCAGTGAATCTTCCCCCAGGGGCTACACCTTC CASSESSPRGYTF TRBV25-1 NA TRBJ1-2 NA
TGTGCCAGCAGCCACGGACTAGCGGGAGCCATTTCCTACGAGCAGTACTTC CASSHGLAGAISYEQYF TRBV5-5 NA TRBJ2-7 TRBD2
TGTGCCAGCTCACTAGATCAAGAGACCCAGTACTTC CASSLDQETQYF TRBV18 NA TRBJ2-5 NA
TGTGCCAGCAGTGACAGGGGCTACGAGCAGTACTTC CASSDRGYEQYF TRBV2 NA TRBJ2-7 NA
TGTGCCAGCAGTTACGCAGGGGCGAGAACCTACGAGCAGTACTTC CASSYAGARTYEQYF TRBV6-6 NA TRBJ2-7 NA
TGTGCCAGCAGCCCGGGGCAGGTTAACTATGGCTACACCTTC CASSPGQVNYGYTF TRBV11-2 NA TRBJ1-2 NA
TGTGCCAGCAGTGCAGACAGGGGGGGCCGGGAGCTGTTTTTT CASSADRGGRELFF TRBV6-1 NA TRBJ2-2 TRBD1
TGTGCCAGTAGTGTGACCGGGACAGGGGGGGGTGGCTACACCTTC CASSVTGTGGGGYTF TRBV19 NA TRBJ1-2 TRBD1
TGCGCCAGCCCAGGGACACCCCTCCACTTT CASPGTPLHF TRBV23-1 NA TRBJ1-6 NA
TGTGCCAGCAGTTTGCCCCCCCCCAACTACGAGCAGTACTTC CASSLPPPNYEQYF TRBV28 NA TRBJ2-7 NA
TGTGCCAGCTCACCCGGGACAGGGGCTGGCTACACCTTC CASSPGTGAGYTF TRBV18 NA TRBJ1-2 TRBD1
TGTGCCAGCAGCCCACACGCGGGATTGGAGACCCAGTACTTC CASSPHAGLETQYF TRBV7-2 NA TRBJ2-5 NA
TGTGCCAGCAGCTTAATTGGACAGTATCTGGGTGAGCAGTTCTTC CASSLIGQYLGEQFF TRBV7-6 NA TRBJ2-1 NA
TGTGCCAGCAGGGCGAGATCCGGGACAGAGGGGTGGGAGACCCAGTACTTC CASRARSGTEGWETQYF TRBV7-9 NA TRBJ2-5 TRBD1
TGTGCCATCAGTGAGACAGGACTTGGAGGCTACACCTTC CAISETGLGGYTF TRBV10-3 once TRBJ1-2 NA
TGTGCCAGTCAAAGAGACTCTGGGGCCAACGTCCTGACTTTC CASQRDSGANVLTF TRBV28 once TRBJ2-6 NA
TGTGCCAGCTCACCTGTTCTCACGGGAGACTATGGCTACACCTTC CASSPVLTGDYGYTF TRBV18 NA TRBJ1-2 NA
TGCGCCAGCAACCCAGCGGGACTCCAAGAGACCCAGTACTTC CASNPAGLQETQYF TRBV5-1 NA TRBJ2-5 TRBD2
TGTGCCAGTAGTATCAACGGGGCAGTCAACCCAAACATTCAGTACTTC CASSINGAVNPNIQYF TRBV19 NA TRBJ2-4 NA
TGTGCCAGCTCACCAAGTAATGAGCAGTTCTTC CASSPSNEQFF TRBV18 NA TRBJ2-1 NA
TGTGCCAGCAGACGCACCGGGACACTCACGACCGGGGAGCTGTTTTTT CASRRTGTLTTGELFF TRBV28 NA TRBJ2-2 NA
TGCGCCAGCAGCATCAGGGAAGTAGGGCCCTACGAGCAGTACTTC CASSIREVGPYEQYF TRBV4-1 NA TRBJ2-7 NA
TGTGCCAGCAGCAAAGCGGGAGGGTCCCTTGAGGAGCAGTACTTC CASSKAGGSLEEQYF TRBV7-9 NA TRBJ2-7 TRBD2
TGTGCCAGCAGCTTAGCCCAATACGAGCAGTACTTC CASSLAQYEQYF TRBV7-2 few TRBJ2-7 NA
TGTGCCACCAGCGGACGACAGGGGGCGAGGTCTGAAAAACTGTTTTTT CATSGRQGARSEKLFF TRBV15 NA TRBJ1-4 TRBD1